A single sample gave rise to the 15 T cell receptor beta chains below, sequenced in a study of blood T cells in healthy people across ages. Alongside a J-beta primer mix, a sample-barcoded 5' primer served in a second PCR lasting about 7 to 12 cycles. TCRdb passed the 5' RACE reads through MiXCR, listing each CDR3 protein once. The sample yields hundreds of thousands of distinct CDR3 sequences, around 34% seen once. The sequencing input was blood. The receptors were sampled from a man between 18 and 29 years old in good health.

The sample holds many counts of this clonotype. The V and J genes are TRBV2 and TRBJ2-1; 9 bases map to TRBD1. The V and J ends lost 6 bases and 4 bases, in that order; junction bases with no gene match: 7. The CDR3 length is 15 residues. Germline values: CDR1 SNHLY, CDR2 FYNNEI. CDR3 sequence reads: CASSYLGTGYNEQFF. The DNA for the CDR3 is TGTGCCAGCAGCTACCTCGGGACAGGGTACAATGAGCAGTTCTTC.

Only a few counts were recorded for this clonotype. The V gene is TRBV5-1, the J gene TRBJ1-2; 11 bases agree with TRBD1. CDR1 is SGHRS, CDR2 YFSETQ, per germline. The V gene end was trimmed by 4 bases and the J gene end by 8 bases; junction bases not matched to a gene: 10. The CDR3 consists of 15 residues. CDR3: CASSTEGQGASGYTF. The CDR3 coding sequence is TGCGCCAGCAGCACCGAAGGACAGGGGGCGTCGGGCTACACCTTC.

The rearrangement uses TRBV7-2 and TRBJ2-1; TRBD2 might be the D (6 bases). Judging by the DNA end, TRBJ2-7 fits better; the J call may be wrong. CDR3 length: 16 amino acids. From germline, CDR1 is SGHTA and CDR2 FQGNSA. CDR3 region: CASSKMAGSSYNEQYF. CDR3 nucleotide sequence: TGTGCCAGCAGTAAGATGGCCGGGAGCTCCTACAATGAGCAGTACTTC.

Points on this clonotype: A much larger clone is a single base away; this may be a read error. In DNA, the CDR3 is TGCAGCGGCCTCGGGGGTTACACAAATACGCAGTATTTT. This gives the protein CSGLGGYTNTQYF. The J gene is TRBJ2-3, the V gene TRBV29-1; tentative D call: TRBD2 (6 bases). CDR3 length: 13 amino acids. Per germline, CDR1 SQVTM and CDR2 ANQGSEA.

This clonotype was counted a few times. The CDR3 loop is CSALTGSNQPQHF. The CDR3 DNA is TGCAGTGCTCTTACAGGTAGCAATCAGCCCCAGCATTTT. V is TRBV20-1 and J is TRBJ1-5, with D possibly being TRBD1 (5 bases). The germline V gene has CDR1 DFQATT and CDR2 SNEGSKA (reference sequence). With 5 bases removed from V and 0 bases from J, the gap between germline ends came to 8 bases. CDR3 length: 13 residues.

The V call is TRBV3-1, the J call TRBJ2-5, with TRBD2 as a possible D gene (6 bases). This CDR3 comprises 15 residues. Looked up from germline, CDR1 is LGHDT and CDR2 is YNNKEL (reference sequence). V was pared by 5 bases and J by 11 bases, with 24 bases between. CDR3: CASSKKGPDYNEQYF. The CDR3 coding sequence is TGTGCCAGCAGCAAGAAAGGACCGGACTACAATGAGCAGTACTTC.

The rearrangement links TRBV20-1 to TRBJ2-2, with TRBD1 matching over 8 bases. This CDR3 is 19 amino acids long. The junction had 12 bases not matched to a gene; V was cut back by 0 bases and J by 0 bases. CDR1 DFQATT and CDR2 SNEGSKA come from the germline V gene (reference sequence). CDR3 DNA: TGCAGTGCTAGAGATCTCGGACAGGGTTTGAGGGCGAACACCGGGGAGCTGTTTTTT. Translated, it gives CSARDLGQGLRANTGELFF.

The sample holds a few counts of this clonotype. The J gene is TRBJ1-2, the V gene TRBV7-2; D is perhaps TRBD1 (5 bases). CDR3 length: 14 residues. Deletions cut 1 base from V and 8 bases from J, with 14 bases between. Germline V CDR1 and CDR2: SGHTA, FQGNSA. CDR3 residues: CASSLGDRGGGYTF. The DNA for the CDR3 is TGTGCCAGCAGCTTAGGGGACCGGGGGGGAGGCTACACCTTC.

This clonotype was picked up a small number of times. The V gene is TRBV9, the J gene TRBJ2-5, with 9 bases that match TRBD1. The V gene's germline CDR1 is SGDLS and CDR2 YYNGEE. The CDR3 is 14 amino acids. The trim removed 5 bases at V and 11 bases at J, leaving 13 bases unmatched. For the CDR3, the DNA is TGTGCCAGCAGGGGGGACAGGGACCACAATGAGCAGTACTTC. This translates into CASRGDRDHNEQYF.

This clonotype was counted only a few times. CDR3: CSATSSGPYEQYF. The CDR3 coding sequence is TGCAGTGCTACGTCTAGCGGGCCCTACGAGCAGTACTTC. The V and J genes are TRBV20-1 and TRBJ2-7; TRBD2 agrees at 8 bases. Per the germline V gene, CDR1 is DFQATT and CDR2 is SNEGSKA (reference sequence). The length of the CDR3 is 13 residues. The junction had 4 bases not matched to a gene; V was cut back by 4 bases and J by 2 bases.

This clonotype was recorded a few times. This chain links TRBV6-1 with TRBJ2-1, with 13 nucleotides matching TRBD2. The V gene's germline CDR1 is MNHNS and CDR2 SASEGT. V shed 6 bases and J 1 base; nucleotides not matched to a gene: 15. The length of the CDR3 is 20 residues. As DNA, the CDR3 is TGTGCCAGCAGGCAAAAACCGGGACTAGCGGGAAAACTATCCTACAATGAGCAGTTCTTC. This sequence encodes CASRQKPGLAGKLSYNEQFF.

The chain joins TRBV4-1 to TRBJ2-7, with 9 bases fitting TRBD1. The CDR3 is 14 residues long. The germline CDR1 and CDR2 sequences are MGHRA and YSYEKL. Trimming cost V 2 bases and J 3 bases; bases outside gene matches: 2. The chain's CDR3 is CASSQQTGGYEQYF. CDR3 nucleotide sequence: TGCGCCAGCAGCCAACAGACAGGGGGCTACGAGCAGTACTTC.

The CDR3 protein is CASSQDWQGASLGTF. The DNA for the CDR3 is TGTGCCAGCAGCCAAGATTGGCAAGGGGCATCGTTGGGCACCTTC. The chain uses TRBV3-1 and TRBJ1-2, with TRBD1 as a possible D gene (5 bases). Germline assignment: CDR1 LGHDT and CDR2 YNNKEL (reference sequence). V lost 0 bases, J lost 13 bases, and 21 bases lay in between. The CDR3 extends over 15 amino acids.

This clonotype was seen ten or more times. The V gene is TRBV27, the J gene TRBJ2-5; no clear D gene. The V gene lost 4 bases and the J gene lost 5 bases, with 17 bases spanning the gap. CDR1 is MNHEY and CDR2 is SMNVEV in the germline V gene (reference sequence). The CDR3 totals 15 residues. The CDR3 DNA is TGTGCCAGCAGTTGGGCCCGTTCGAACTTGGAGACCCAGTACTTC. Its protein is CASSWARSNLETQYF.

The sample holds many counts of this clonotype. This chain joins TRBV4-1 and TRBJ2-3; D unclear. The CDR3 is 13 amino acids. Germline V gene data show CDR1 as MGHRA and CDR2 as YSYEKL. Trimming removed 0 bases from V and 6 bases from J, with 7 bases in between. The chain's CDR3 is CASSQEAPDTQYF. As DNA, the CDR3 is TGCGCCAGCAGCCAAGAAGCGCCGGATACGCAGTATTTT.